The source of this T cell receptor (beta chain) is a study of cytomegalovirus exposure and HLA in healthy donors. Trimming removed 4 bases at V and 6 bases at J, with 8 bases between. CDR3 length equals 12 residues. Germline V gene data show CDR1 as MNHNY and CDR2 as SVGAGI (reference sequence). Study-level results: Under in vitro conditions, three CMV-associated chains were confirmed as specific for CMV antigens. In a later analysis, approximately 15,000 TCR beta sequences were associated with HLA alleles at 0.05 false discovery rate. Most TCR sequences were uncommon, yet certain public TCRs appeared in many donors.

This clone was seen only a few times. The antigen is not known. Researchers ran the PCR with 60 Vbeta and 13 Jbeta primers. Generated by immunoSEQ multiplex PCR, the TCRdb table keeps only in-frame clones and is missing some. The data hold roughly 100,000 clones, with about 78% observed a single time. Sequencing used PBMCs. This receptor was obtained from a man aged 25 to 40 in good health and CMV-seronegative. This chain joins TRBV6-6 and TRBJ2-3; D remains unclear. For the CDR3, the DNA is TGTGCCAGCAGTTTGATCGGGGATACGCAGTATTTT. It translates to CASSLIGDTQYF.